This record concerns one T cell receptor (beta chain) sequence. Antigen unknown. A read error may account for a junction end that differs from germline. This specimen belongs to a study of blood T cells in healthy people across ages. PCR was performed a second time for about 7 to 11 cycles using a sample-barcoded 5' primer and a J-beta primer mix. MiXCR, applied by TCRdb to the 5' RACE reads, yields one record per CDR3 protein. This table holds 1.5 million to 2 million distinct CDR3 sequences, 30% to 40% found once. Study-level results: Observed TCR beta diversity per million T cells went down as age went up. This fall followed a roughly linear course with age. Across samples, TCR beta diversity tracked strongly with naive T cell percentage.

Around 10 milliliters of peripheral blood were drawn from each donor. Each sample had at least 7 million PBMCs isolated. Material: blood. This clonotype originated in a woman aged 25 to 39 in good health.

The CDR3 DNA follows: TGTGCTAGTGGTTTCTCAAGCGGAGCCTACAATGAGCGGTTCTTC. Translation: CASGFSSGAYNERFF. The chain recombines TRBV12-5 with TRBJ2-1, with D maybe TRBD2 (5 bases). Germline V lookup: CDR1 LGHNT, CDR2 FRNRAP. The CDR3 runs 15 residues. Looking up the rest from reference TRBV12-5 and TRBJ2-1 gives the full variable domain: DARVTQTPRHKVTEMGQEVTMRCQPILGHNTVFWYRQTMMQGLELLAYFRNRAPLDDSGMPKDRFSAEMPDATLATLKIQPSEPRDSAVYFCASGFSSGAYNERFFGPGTRLTVL.